The 19 T cell receptor beta chains below were found in one sample sequenced in a study of blood T cells in healthy people across ages. Combining a sample-barcoded 5' primer with a J-beta primer mix, a second PCR ran for roughly 7 to 11 cycles. A single record per CDR3 protein comes from TCRdb applying MiXCR to the 5' RACE reads. The table shows roughly 500,000 distinct CDR3 sequences, with 24% occurring only once. These data also formed part of another study, on T cells of mothers and their children.

Source material: blood. These receptors were collected from a boy aged 10-17 years in good health.

Only a few counts were recorded for this clonotype. DNA for the CDR3: TGCAGTGCAACCCTCGTGGGGAACACTGAAGCTTTCTTT. Protein sequence: CSATLVGNTEAFF. This rearrangement joins TRBV20-1 to TRBJ1-1; no reliable D call. The CDR3 sequence is 13 residues long. Germline assignment: CDR1 DFQATT and CDR2 SNEGSKA (reference sequence). Deletions cut 6 bases from V and 1 base from J, with 12 bases between.

This sequence joins TRBV4-1 and TRBJ2-2; D unclear. V was pared by 3 bases and J by 0 bases, with 5 bases between. CDR1 and CDR2 from the germline V gene are MGHRA and YSYEKL. The CDR3 is 14 residues long. CDR3 sequence: CASSQGTNTGELFF. The CDR3 coding sequence is TGCGCCAGCAGCCAGGGAACGAACACCGGGGAGCTGTTTTTT.

This clonotype was seen a few times. This chain uses TRBV6-2 or TRBV6-3 with TRBJ2-1; D is perhaps TRBD2 (5 bases). The germline V and J ends were trimmed by 10 bases and 0 bases, with 13 bases remaining between them. There are 14 residues in the CDR3. The germline CDR1 and CDR2 sequences are MNHEY and SVGEGT. The chain's CDR3 is CATLRGNSYNEQFF. The CDR3 DNA is TGTGCCACCCTTCGGGGAAACTCCTACAATGAGCAGTTCTTC.

On this clonotype: The junction does not match germline at one end; this may be a read error. The chain uses TRBV20-1 and TRBJ2-1, with a tentative D call TRBD2 (5 bases). The germline gives CDR1 DFQATT, CDR2 SNEGSKA (reference sequence). The length of the CDR3 is 14 residues. This chain's CDR3 is CSARSSAYSNEQSF. The CDR3 DNA reads as TGCAGTGCTAGGAGTAGCGCCTATTCCAATGAGCAGTCCTTC.

J is TRBJ1-6 and V is TRBV27, with 9 bases identical to TRBD1. Per germline, CDR1 MNHEY and CDR2 SMNVEV (reference sequence). The CDR3 extends over 13 amino acids. Losses at the gene ends were 5 bases for V and 10 bases for J; bases not matched to a gene: 3. This CDR3 is CASSRTGDSPLHF. In DNA, the CDR3 is TGTGCCAGCAGTCGGACAGGGGACTCACCCCTCCACTTT.

This clonotype appeared a few times. J is TRBJ2-1 and V is TRBV28; the D is unclear. Judging by the DNA end, TRBJ2-7 fits better; the J call may be wrong. The germline CDR1 and CDR2 sequences are MDHEN and SYDVKM. The CDR3 extends over 16 amino acids. The CDR3 is CASSVGKGLNTYEQYF. CDR3 in DNA: TGTGCCAGCAGTGTAGGAAAGGGCCTAAACACCTACGAGCAGTACTTC.

The V call is TRBV6-5, the J call TRBJ1-1; no definite D call. Germline assignment: CDR1 MNHEY and CDR2 SVGAGI. Trimming pared 6 bases from V and 1 base from J, leaving 9 bases between. The CDR3 loop spans 13 amino acids. CDR3: CASRYTGNTEAFF. CDR3 sequence (DNA): TGTGCCAGCAGGTATACGGGGAACACTGAAGCTTTCTTT.

The V call is TRBV4-2, the J call TRBJ2-7; tentatively, D is TRBD2 (7 bases). The CDR3 contains 14 residues. Germline values: CDR1 LGHNA, CDR2 YNFKEQ. V was cut by 6 bases and J by 0 bases, with 12 bases left in between. The CDR3 DNA reads as TGTGCCAGCAGTCGGGGGGCGTCCTCCTACGAGCAGTACTTC. It specifies CASSRGASSYEQYF.

The rearrangement links TRBV20-1 to TRBJ1-1; the D is unclear. Per germline, CDR1 DFQATT and CDR2 SNEGSKA (reference sequence). CDR3 size: 12 residues. Trimming cost V 2 bases and J 3 bases, with 7 bases left between them. The CDR3 sequence: CSARLGYTEAFF. Written as DNA, the CDR3 is TGCAGTGCTAGACTGGGGTACACTGAAGCTTTCTTT.

This clonotype was seen more than once but under ten times. V is TRBV28 and J is TRBJ2-3; D uncertain. The CDR3 covers 16 residues. Per germline, CDR1 MDHEN and CDR2 SYDVKM. The germline V and J ends were trimmed by 1 base and 0 bases, with 11 bases remaining between them. The CDR3 region is CASSLSAAASTDTQYF. In DNA, the CDR3 is TGTGCCAGCAGTTTATCGGCGGCAGCTAGCACAGATACGCAGTATTTT.

This clonotype was observed many times. The J gene is TRBJ2-5, the V gene TRBV7-8; perhaps D is TRBD1 or TRBD2 (7 bases each). This CDR3 has 15 amino acids. Trimming removed 2 bases at V and 2 bases at J, with 12 bases between. CDR1 SGHVS and CDR2 FQNEAQ come from the germline V gene. Here the CDR3 DNA reads TGTGCCAGCAGCTTACTCCAGGGGGGGCAAGAGACCCAGTACTTC. Amino acids: CASSLLQGGQETQYF.

Concerning this clonotype itself: Mismatch with germline at one junction end may stem from a read error. This chain uses TRBV2 with TRBJ1-2; D is uncertain. The germline gives CDR1 SNHLY, CDR2 FYNNEI. The CDR3 runs to 14 residues. CDR3 nucleotide sequence: TGCGCCAGCAGTGAAGAAAAAGCCCTGCATGGCTACACCTTC. Translating gives CASSEEKALHGYTF. The variable domain in full, completed from reference TRBV2 and TRBJ1-2, reads EPEVTQTPSHQVTQMGQEVILRCVPISNHLYFYWYRQILGQKVEFLVSFYNNEISEKSEIFDDQFSVERPDGSNFTLKIRSTKLEDSAMYFCASSEEKALHGYTFGSGTRLTVV.

V gene TRBV28 combines with J gene TRBJ2-5, with D unresolved. Germline CDR1 reads MDHEN; CDR2 reads SYDVKM. CDR3 size: 13 residues. The ends were cut back, 6 bases at V and 4 bases at J, with 12 bases in the middle. The CDR3 here is CASSAFGTETQYF. CDR3 coding DNA: TGTGCCAGCAGCGCCTTCGGCACAGAGACCCAGTACTTC.

This clonotype was seen once. The chain couples TRBV29-1 to TRBJ2-1; D is perhaps TRBD2 (5 bases). Germline CDR1 and CDR2: SQVTM and ANQGSEA. The CDR3 has 11 residues. Trimming shortened V by 7 bases and J by 7 bases, and 11 bases separated the two germline ends. The CDR3 DNA sequence: TGCAGCGCGGGCCCGGGGAATGAGCAGTTCTTC. This encodes CSAGPGNEQFF.

This clonotype was seen a few times. V usage is TRBV29-1 and J usage is TRBJ1-1; no firm D call. V gave up 3 bases and J gave up 4 bases, with 6 bases separating them. The V gene's germline CDR1 is SQVTM and CDR2 ANQGSEA. There are 11 residues in the CDR3. CDR3 sequence reads: CSVEGGTEAFF. The CDR3 region has the DNA TGCAGCGTTGAGGGAGGCACTGAAGCTTTCTTT.

This clonotype was detected only a few times. This chain joins TRBV10-3 and TRBJ2-5; D is possibly TRBD1 or TRBD2 (5 bases each). The CDR3 loop spans 17 amino acids. The V gene's germline CDR1 is ENHRY and CDR2 SYGVKD. V lost 3 bases to trimming and J lost 0 bases, with 17 bases between them. CDR3 nucleotide sequence: TGTGCCATCAGTGACCCTCCCCAAGGGACGTACCAAGAGACCCAGTACTTC. This codes for CAISDPPQGTYQETQYF.

In this sample, this clonotype turned up a few times. The V and J genes are TRBV12-3 or TRBV12-4 and TRBJ1-1, with D uncertain. The V end lost 6 bases, the J end lost 4 bases, and 12 bases lay between the germline ends. This CDR3 region has 13 residues. CDR3 region: CASSLPVPTEAFF. The CDR3 DNA is TGTGCCAGCAGCCTCCCTGTTCCCACTGAAGCTTTCTTT.

The V gene is TRBV20-1, the J gene TRBJ1-1, with D possibly matching TRBD1 (5 bases). The germline V and J ends were trimmed by 3 bases and 2 bases, with 10 bases remaining between them. CDR1 is DFQATT, CDR2 SNEGSKA, per germline (reference sequence). The CDR3 runs to 13 residues. CDR3 sequence: CSASRQSNTEAFF. In DNA form, the CDR3 reads TGCAGTGCTAGTAGACAGAGTAACACTGAAGCTTTCTTT.

The sample holds a few counts of this clonotype. The V gene is TRBV20-1, the J gene TRBJ2-5; 7 nucleotides match TRBD2. The J call is uncertain, as TRBJ2-7 better fits the DNA end. Germline V gives CDR1 DFQATT, CDR2 SNEGSKA (reference sequence). This CDR3 is built from 13 residues. CDR3 loop: CSARKGGYHEQYF. The CDR3, as DNA: TGCAGTGCACGGAAGGGAGGGTACCACGAGCAGTACTTC.